Listed below are T cell receptor beta chains from one sample, sequenced in a study of OX40 agonist ivuxolimab in advanced cancers. The table came from immunoSEQ multiplex PCR; TCRdb's copy has only in-frame clones and leaves some out. The data show about 70,000 clones, 86% seen once. Here the sequenced sample was CD4+ or CD8+ T cells sorted from blood, taken in a trial of the OX40 agonist ivuxolimab. Receptors were obtained from an adult with an advanced solid tumor such as melanoma, head and neck, liver or kidney cancer. CDR3s include the opening cysteine and the closing phenylalanine or tryptophan. The order of the fields is V gene, J gene, CDR3 protein.

>TRBV4-2|TRBJ2-2
CASSQDLQVSGELFF
>TRBV7-8|TRBJ1-2
CASSLAAGGDGYTF
>TRBV4-1|TRBJ2-7
CASSQGGEGGVYEQYF
>TRBV5-1|TRBJ1-4
CASSLFGGEQEKLFF
>TRBV15|TRBJ1-1
CATTGTGEAFF
>TRBV19|TRBJ2-3
CASSIRGTAFYTDTQYF
>TRBV11-2|TRBJ1-6
CASSLGGDYPRISTPLHF
>TRBV7-8|TRBJ2-1
CASSLFNSLGYNEQFF
>TRBV28|TRBJ2-1
CASETLPGGTYNEQFF
>TRBV28|TRBJ1-2
CASSLTEYGYTF
>TRBV5-1|TRBJ2-1
CASNRDTGGNEQFF
>TRBV6-6|TRBJ2-7
CASSSSGAGYEQYF
>TRBV2|TRBJ2-1
CASSEKISGGPYNEQFF
>TRBV4-2|TRBJ1-5
CASSQDWYPGVGGNQPQHF
>TRBV7-3|TRBJ1-2
CASSPDPGTVYGYTF
>TRBV7-2|TRBJ2-7
CASSQAGTGPYEQYF
>TRBV19|TRBJ1-2
CASNVGTGESQSYGYTF
>TRBV19|TRBJ2-7
CASSISGGLNSYEQYF
>TRBV5-1|TRBJ2-3
CASTDTGGTPDTQYF
>TRBV11-3|TRBJ2-7
CASSPLYRDEQYF
>TRBV5-1|TRBJ1-4
CATSEGGAGEKLFF
>TRBV2|TRBJ2-4
CASSERTLGAKNIQYF
>TRBV30|TRBJ2-2
CAWSRGSGELFF
>TRBV29-1|TRBJ1-4
CSVAFGPSNEKLFF
>TRBV21-1|TRBJ2-5
CASEKTGALEETQYF
>TRBV4-2|TRBJ2-5
CASSQMGGGAETQYF
>TRBV27|TRBJ1-6
CASSLSPGTGRSPLHF
>TRBV2|TRBJ1-5
CASTPTGDSNQPQHF
>TRBV2|TRBJ1-1
CASSSRGTKNTEAFF
>TRBV7-9|TRBJ1-1
CASSVPQGVMNTEAFF
>TRBV10-3|TRBJ1-5
CAISESGRGSNQPQHF
>TRBV29-1|TRBJ1-1
CSVGAGRDTEAFF
>TRBV11-3|TRBJ2-1
CASSLDSTSGGFEQFF
>TRBV28|TRBJ2-3
CASSFRRLAGGTDTQYF
>TRBV29-1|TRBJ2-1
CSAAGLRRFNEQFF